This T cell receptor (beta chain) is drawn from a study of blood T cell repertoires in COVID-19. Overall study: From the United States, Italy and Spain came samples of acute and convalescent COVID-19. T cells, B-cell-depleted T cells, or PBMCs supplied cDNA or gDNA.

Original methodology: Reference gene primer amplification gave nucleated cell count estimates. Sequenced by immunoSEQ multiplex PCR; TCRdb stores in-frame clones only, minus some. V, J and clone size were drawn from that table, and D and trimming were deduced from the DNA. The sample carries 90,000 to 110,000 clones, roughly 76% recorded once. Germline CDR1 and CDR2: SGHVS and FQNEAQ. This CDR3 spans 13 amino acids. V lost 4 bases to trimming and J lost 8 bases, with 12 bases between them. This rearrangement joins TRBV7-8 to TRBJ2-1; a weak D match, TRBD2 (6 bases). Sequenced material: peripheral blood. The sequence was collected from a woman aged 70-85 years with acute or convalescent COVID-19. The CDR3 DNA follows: TGTGCCAGCAGCTCGCGGGGTTGGGATGAGCAGTTCTTC. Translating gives CASSSRGWDEQFF.